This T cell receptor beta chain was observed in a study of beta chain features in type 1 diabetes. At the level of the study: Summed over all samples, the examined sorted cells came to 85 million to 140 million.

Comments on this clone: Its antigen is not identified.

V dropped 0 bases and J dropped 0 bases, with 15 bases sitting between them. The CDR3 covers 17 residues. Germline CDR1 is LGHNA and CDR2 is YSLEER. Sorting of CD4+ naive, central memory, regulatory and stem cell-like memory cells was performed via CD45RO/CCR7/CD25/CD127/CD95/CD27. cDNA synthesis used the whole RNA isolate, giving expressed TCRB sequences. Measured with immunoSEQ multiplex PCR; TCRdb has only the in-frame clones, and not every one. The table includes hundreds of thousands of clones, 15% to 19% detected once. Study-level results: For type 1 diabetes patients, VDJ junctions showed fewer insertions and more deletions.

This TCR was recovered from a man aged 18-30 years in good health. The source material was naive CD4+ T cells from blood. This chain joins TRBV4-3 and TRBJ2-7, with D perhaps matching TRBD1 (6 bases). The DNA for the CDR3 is TGCGCCAGCAGCCAAGACTGGGGGCTGTTGAGCTCCTACGAGCAGTACTTC. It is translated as CASSQDWGLLSSYEQYF.